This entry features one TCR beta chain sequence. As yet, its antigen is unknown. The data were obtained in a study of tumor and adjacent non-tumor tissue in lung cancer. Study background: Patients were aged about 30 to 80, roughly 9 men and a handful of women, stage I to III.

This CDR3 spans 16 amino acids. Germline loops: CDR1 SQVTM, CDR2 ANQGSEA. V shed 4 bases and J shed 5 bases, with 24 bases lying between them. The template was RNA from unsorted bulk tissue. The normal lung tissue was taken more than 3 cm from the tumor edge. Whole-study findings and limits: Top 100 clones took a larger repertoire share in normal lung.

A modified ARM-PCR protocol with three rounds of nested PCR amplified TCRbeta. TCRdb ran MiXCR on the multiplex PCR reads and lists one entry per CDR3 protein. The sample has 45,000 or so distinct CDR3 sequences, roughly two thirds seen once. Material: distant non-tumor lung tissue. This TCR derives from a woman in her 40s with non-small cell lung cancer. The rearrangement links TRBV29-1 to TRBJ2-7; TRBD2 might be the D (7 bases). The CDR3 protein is CSVGGLGGLSSHEQYF. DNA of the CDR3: TGCAGCGTTGGGGGTTTGGGGGGGCTTTCTTCACACGAGCAGTACTTC.